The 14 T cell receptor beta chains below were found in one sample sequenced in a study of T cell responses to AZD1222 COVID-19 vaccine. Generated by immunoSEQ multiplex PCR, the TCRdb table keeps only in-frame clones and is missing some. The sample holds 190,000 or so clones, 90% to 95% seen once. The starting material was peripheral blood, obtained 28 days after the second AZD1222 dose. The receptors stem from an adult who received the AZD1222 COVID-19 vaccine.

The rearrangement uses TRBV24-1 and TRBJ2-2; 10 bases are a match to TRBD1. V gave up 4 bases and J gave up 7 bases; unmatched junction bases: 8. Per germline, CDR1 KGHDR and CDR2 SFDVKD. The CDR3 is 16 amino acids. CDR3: CATSETSRDRGGELFF. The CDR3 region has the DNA TGTGCCACCAGTGAGACGTCCCGGGACAGGGGCGGGGAGCTGTTTTTT.

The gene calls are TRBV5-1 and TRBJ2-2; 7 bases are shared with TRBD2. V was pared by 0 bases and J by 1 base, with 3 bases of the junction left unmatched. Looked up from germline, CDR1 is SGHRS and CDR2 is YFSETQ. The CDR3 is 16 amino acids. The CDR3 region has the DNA TGCGCCAGCAGCTTGGGGGCTAGCGGGAACACCGGGGAGCTGTTTTTT. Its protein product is CASSLGASGNTGELFF.

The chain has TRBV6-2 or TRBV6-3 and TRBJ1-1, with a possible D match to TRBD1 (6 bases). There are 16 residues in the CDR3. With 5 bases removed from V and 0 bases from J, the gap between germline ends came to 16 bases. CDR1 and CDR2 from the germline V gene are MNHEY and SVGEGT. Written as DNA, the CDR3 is TGTGCCAGCAGTCGTATTCAGGGGCACCTGAACACTGAAGCTTTCTTT. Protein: CASSRIQGHLNTEAFF.

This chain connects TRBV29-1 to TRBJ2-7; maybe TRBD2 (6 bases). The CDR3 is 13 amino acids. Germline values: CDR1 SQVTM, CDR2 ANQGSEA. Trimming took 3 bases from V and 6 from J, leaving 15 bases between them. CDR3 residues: CSVDGGAGFEQYF. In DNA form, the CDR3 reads TGCAGCGTTGATGGGGGAGCGGGCTTCGAGCAGTACTTC.

Here the CDR3 reads CATSRSGDKLFF. CDR3 DNA: TGTGCCACCAGCAGATCTGGGGACAAACTGTTTTTT. The rearrangement links TRBV15 to TRBJ1-4; D may be TRBD1 (5 bases). This CDR3 contains 12 residues. Trimming took 2 bases from V and 11 from J, leaving 9 bases between them. Germline loops: CDR1 LNHNV, CDR2 YYDKDF (reference sequence).

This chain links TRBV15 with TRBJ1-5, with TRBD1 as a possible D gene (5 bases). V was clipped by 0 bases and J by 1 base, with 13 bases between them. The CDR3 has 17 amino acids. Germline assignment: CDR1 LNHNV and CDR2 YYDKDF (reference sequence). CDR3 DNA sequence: TGTGCCACCAGCAGAGATACGACAGAGGACAGCAATCAGCCCCAGCATTTT. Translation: CATSRDTTEDSNQPQHF.

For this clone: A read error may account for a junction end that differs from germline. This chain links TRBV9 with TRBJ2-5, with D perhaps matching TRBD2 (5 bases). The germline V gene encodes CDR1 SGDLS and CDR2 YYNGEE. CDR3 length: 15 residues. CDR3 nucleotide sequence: TGTGCCAGCACCGTAGGCGTAGCGAGACAAGGGACCCAGTACTTC. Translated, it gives CASTVGVARQGTQYF.

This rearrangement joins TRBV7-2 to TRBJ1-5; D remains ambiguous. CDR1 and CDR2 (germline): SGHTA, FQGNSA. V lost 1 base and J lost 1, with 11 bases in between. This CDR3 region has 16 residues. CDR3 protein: CASSLVSGKSNQPQHF. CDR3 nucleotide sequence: TGTGCCAGCAGCTTAGTTTCCGGGAAGAGCAATCAGCCCCAGCATTTT.

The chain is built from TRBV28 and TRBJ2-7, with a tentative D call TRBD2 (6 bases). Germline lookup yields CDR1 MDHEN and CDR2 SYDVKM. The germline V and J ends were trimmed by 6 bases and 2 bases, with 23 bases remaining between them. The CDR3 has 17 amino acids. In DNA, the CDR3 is TGTGCCAGCAGCCTTACTTACGCCTCGGGGACTCCCTACGAGCAGTACTTC. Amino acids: CASSLTYASGTPYEQYF.

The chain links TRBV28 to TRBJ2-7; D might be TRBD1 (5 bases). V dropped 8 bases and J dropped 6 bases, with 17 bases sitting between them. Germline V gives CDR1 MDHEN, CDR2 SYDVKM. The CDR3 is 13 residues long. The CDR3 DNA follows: TGTGCCAGCGCCCCTGTGAAGGGGCGCGAGCAGTACTTC. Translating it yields CASAPVKGREQYF.

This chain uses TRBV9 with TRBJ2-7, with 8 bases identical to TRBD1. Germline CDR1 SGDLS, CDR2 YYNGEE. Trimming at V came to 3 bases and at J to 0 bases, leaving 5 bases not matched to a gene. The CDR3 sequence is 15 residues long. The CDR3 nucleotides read TGTGCCAGCAGCGCTACAGGGGGTGACTCCTACGAGCAGTACTTC. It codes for CASSATGGDSYEQYF.

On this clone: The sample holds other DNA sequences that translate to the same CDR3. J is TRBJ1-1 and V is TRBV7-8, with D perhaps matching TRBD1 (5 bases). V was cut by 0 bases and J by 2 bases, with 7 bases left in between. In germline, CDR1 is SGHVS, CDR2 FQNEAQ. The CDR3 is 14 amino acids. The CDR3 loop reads CASSLAGGNTEAFF. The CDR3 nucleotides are TGTGCCAGCAGCTTAGCTGGGGGTAACACTGAAGCTTTCTTT.

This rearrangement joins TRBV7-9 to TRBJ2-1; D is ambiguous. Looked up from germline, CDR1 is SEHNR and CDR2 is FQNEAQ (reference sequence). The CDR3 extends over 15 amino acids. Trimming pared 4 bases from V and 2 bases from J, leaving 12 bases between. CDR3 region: CASSSGLRTYNEQFF. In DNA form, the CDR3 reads TGTGCCAGCAGCTCGGGCCTGCGGACCTACAATGAGCAGTTCTTC.

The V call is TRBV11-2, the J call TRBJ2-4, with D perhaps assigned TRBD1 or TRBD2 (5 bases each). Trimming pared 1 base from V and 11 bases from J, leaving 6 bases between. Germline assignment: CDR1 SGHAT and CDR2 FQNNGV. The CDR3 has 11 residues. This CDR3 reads CASSLVGVQYF. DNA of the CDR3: TGTGCCAGCAGCTTAGTGGGGGTTCAGTACTTC.